This T cell receptor (beta chain) was found in a study of CXCR3-negative and CXCR3-positive naive CD8 T cells. Study outcomes and limitations: Comparably high diversity marked both naive subsets, whereas memory CD8+ cells had much lower diversity. TRBV-TRBJ usage matched between naive CXCR3-negative and CXCR3-positive cells but not between memory cells. Compared with CXCR3-negative naive cells, CXCR3-positive naive cells showed more hydrophobic TRB CDR3s.

The CDR3 has 16 residues. The V gene's germline CDR1 is MDHEN and CDR2 SYDVKM. Concerning this clonotype: Antigen specificity is unknown.

Preparation of TRB cDNA libraries relied on 5' RACE carrying UMI labels. TCRdb re-called the 5' RACE reads; one entry per CDR3 protein, DNA not given. This sample's clone table lists about 120,000 distinct CDR3 sequences. The TCR was taken from a human donor in good health. Some clones in this sample may be carry-over from other donors' samples. The source material was naive CXCR3+ CD8+ T cells from blood. Subset indicated: CD45RO-CCR7+CD27+CD95- naive CD8+ T cells expressing CXCR3 (TNR3+). V and J are TRBV28 and TRBJ2-1; TCRdb outputs TRBD1, but without DNA this stays unchecked. This chain's CDR3 is CASRPLGTGGEHEQFF.